The present entry profiles one T cell receptor beta chain with its context. Antigen unknown. This record belongs to a study of T cell responses to AZD1222 COVID-19 vaccine. Sequencing used immunoSEQ multiplex PCR; TCRdb keeps in-frame clones, though not all of them. The table includes under 150,000 clones, almost 95% detected once. Overall study findings and caveats: Increased Spike-specific TCR breadth and depth were observed after two AZD1222 doses. Recipients of AZD1222 seropositive at baseline numbered only six or seven. Clonal diversity was possibly underestimated, and white British individuals and females predominated among donors.

Pooled together were second doses at about 4 or about 12 weeks. V lost 11 bases and J lost 1; bases outside the gene matches: 8. Germline CDR1 ENHRY, CDR2 SYGVKD. The CDR3 spans 13 residues. This TCR came from an adult who received the AZD1222 COVID-19 vaccine. Here the sequenced sample was peripheral blood, taken 28 days after the second AZD1222 dose. This sequence joins TRBV10-3 and TRBJ2-7; 7 bases map to TRBD1. The CDR3 spells CAPAGGPSYEQYF. DNA for the CDR3: TGTGCCCCCGCAGGGGGACCGTCCTACGAGCAGTACTTC.